The 18 T cell receptor beta chains below were found in one sample sequenced in a study of T-cell memory formation after mild COVID-19. MiXCR, applied by TCRdb to the 5' RACE reads, yields one record per CDR3 protein. This repertoire shows 550,000 to 650,000 distinct CDR3 sequences, roughly 17% found once; its top ten account for about 8.1%. Sequencing used PBMCs or a T cell subset sorted from them (not recorded which). The receptors derive from an adult woman who had mild COVID-19 (a few samples of this study predate the infection). Cell type and time point are not known.

The chain links TRBV10-3 to TRBJ2-6, with unresolved D. This CDR3 region has 19 residues. Trimming stripped 3 bases from V and 1 base from J, with 19 bases between. Germline V gives CDR1 ENHRY, CDR2 SYGVKD. As DNA, the CDR3 is TGTGCCATCAGTGAAGGTTCTCTGGGCAGTAAGTCTGGGGCCAACGTCCTGACTTTC. It codes for CAISEGSLGSKSGANVLTF.

This clonotype has a handful of counts. The chain has TRBV7-2 and TRBJ2-1; D unresolved. CDR3 size: 15 residues. Germline V gives CDR1 SGHTA, CDR2 FQGNSA. The V end lost 0 bases, the J end lost 5 bases, and 11 bases lay between the germline ends. The DNA of the CDR3 is TGTGCCAGCAGCTTAGCGCGTGTAACCAACAATGAGCAGTTCTTC. Encoded protein: CASSLARVTNNEQFF.

The chain links TRBV20-1 to TRBJ2-2; TRBD1 or TRBD2 may be the D gene (6 bases each). Trimming cost V 3 bases and J 4 bases, with 12 bases left between them. The CDR3 is 14 amino acids. In germline, CDR1 is DFQATT, CDR2 SNEGSKA (reference sequence). CDR3 loop: CSARNREATGELFF. The CDR3 region has the DNA TGCAGTGCTAGGAACAGGGAGGCCACCGGGGAGCTGTTTTTT.

The chain has TRBV5-6 and TRBJ2-2, with a weak D call TRBD1 (5 bases). This CDR3 region has 16 residues. The V end was cut by 1 base, the J end by 2 bases, with 12 bases between. Germline CDR1 reads SGHDT; CDR2 reads YYEEEE. CDR3 DNA: TGTGCCAGCAGCTTGCCAGGGAAGTTAAACACCGGGGAGCTGTTTTTT. Protein: CASSLPGKLNTGELFF.

The J gene is TRBJ2-7, the V gene TRBV4-3; 7 nucleotides agree with TRBD2. Germline values: CDR1 LGHNA, CDR2 YSLEER. With 5 bases clipped from V and 5 bases from J, the junction kept 15 bases outside the gene matches. The CDR3 is made up of 16 amino acids. The CDR3 loop reads CASSEVAGTIPHEQYF. The CDR3 DNA is TGCGCCAGCAGCGAGGTAGCGGGTACGATCCCACACGAGCAGTACTTC.

The V gene is TRBV7-9, the J gene TRBJ1-1; D is uncertain. The CDR3 spans 12 residues. Trimming took off 5 bases at V and 8 bases at J, with 12 bases between the two ends. Looked up from germline, CDR1 is SEHNR and CDR2 is FQNEAQ (reference sequence). The DNA for the CDR3 is TGTGCCAGCAGCCGAAGGTTGCGAGAAGCTTTCTTT. Translating it yields CASSRRLREAFF. Together with reference TRBV7-9 and TRBJ1-1, the CDR3 gives the full variable domain: DTGVSQNPRHKITKRGQNVTFRCDPISEHNRLYWYRQTLGQGPEFLTYFQNEAQLEKSRLLSDRFSAERPKGSFSTLEIQRTEQGDSAMYLCASSRRLREAFFGQGTRLTVV.

This clonotype showed up just once. The V gene is TRBV20-1, the J gene TRBJ2-1; 7 bases fit TRBD2. V lost 4 bases to trimming and J lost 4 bases; unmatched junction nucleotides: 4. The CDR3 is made up of 13 amino acids. CDR1 is DFQATT, CDR2 SNEGSKA, per germline (reference sequence). The CDR3 is CSAMGGLYNEQFF. DNA for the CDR3: TGCAGTGCTATGGGAGGGCTATACAATGAGCAGTTCTTC.

In its sample, this clonotype was seen many times. The chain has TRBV12-3 or TRBV12-4 and TRBJ1-3, with D possibly being TRBD1 (5 bases). The V and J ends lost 4 bases and 4 bases respectively, with 11 bases between them. This CDR3 spans 14 amino acids. The CDR3 region is CASSSSWDGNTIYF. The CDR3, as DNA: TGTGCCAGCAGTTCGTCATGGGACGGAAACACCATATATTTT.

V usage is TRBV13 and J usage is TRBJ2-2, with 8 bases aligning to TRBD1. The germline V gene encodes CDR1 PRHDT and CDR2 FYEKMQ (reference sequence). The CDR3 covers 15 residues. V shed 5 bases and J 3 bases; nucleotides not matched to a gene: 5. CDR3 sequence (DNA): TGTGCCAGCAGCAAAGTGGACAGGGACACCGGGGAGCTGTTTTTT. It is translated as CASSKVDRDTGELFF.

This clonotype appeared a few times. This chain joins TRBV20-1 and TRBJ2-5; a weak D match, TRBD2 (6 bases). The germline V and J ends were trimmed by 0 bases and 1 base, with 9 bases remaining between them. Germline V CDR1 and CDR2: DFQATT, SNEGSKA (reference sequence). CDR3 length equals 14 residues. The DNA of the CDR3 is TGCAGTGCTAGAGATGGAGGGACCCAAGAGACCCAGTACTTC. Its translation is CSARDGGTQETQYF.

The genes are TRBV5-4 and TRBJ2-5; D possibly corresponds to TRBD1 (6 bases). V was clipped by 0 bases and J by 3 bases, with 12 bases between them. CDR1 and CDR2 from the germline V gene are SGHNT and YYREEE (reference sequence). The CDR3 consists of 15 residues. CDR3 in DNA: TGTGCCAGCAGCTTGGTGGGGGCCTCGGAAGAGACCCAGTACTTC. This translates into CASSLVGASEETQYF.

The J gene is TRBJ2-7, the V gene TRBV6-1; 9 nucleotides match TRBD1. From germline, CDR1 is MNHNS and CDR2 SASEGT. V lost 2 bases to trimming and J lost 4 bases; unmatched junction nucleotides: 6. This CDR3 is 15 amino acids long. DNA for the CDR3: TGTGCCAGCAGTGAATTTTTGGGACAGGGATACGAGCAGTACTTC. Protein product: CASSEFLGQGYEQYF.

This chain connects TRBV5-1 to TRBJ1-1; D unclear. Germline assignment: CDR1 SGHRS and CDR2 YFSETQ. CDR3 length equals 15 residues. Trimming cost V 3 bases and J 4 bases, with 16 bases left between them. CDR3 nucleotides: TGCGCCAGCAGCTCCCCGACCGGGGTGAGCACTGAAGCTTTCTTT. Translating gives CASSSPTGVSTEAFF.

The V call is TRBV4-1, the J call TRBJ2-2; 8 positions match TRBD2. CDR3 length: 16 amino acids. The germline CDR1 and CDR2 sequences are MGHRA and YSYEKL. Unmatched junction bases numbered 11, after V lost 4 bases and J lost 7 bases. CDR3 DNA: TGCGCCAGCAGCCCCGTAGCGGGGCCGCCCGTCGGGGAGCTGTTTTTT. It encodes CASSPVAGPPVGELFF.

This chain joins TRBV7-8 and TRBJ2-7; no clear D gene. Germline V gene lookup returns CDR1 SGHVS and CDR2 FQNEAQ. V lost 5 bases, J lost 0 bases, and 8 bases lay in between. The CDR3 has 13 residues. This CDR3 is CASSALRSYEQYF. As DNA, the CDR3 is TGTGCCAGCAGCGCCCTCCGCTCCTACGAGCAGTACTTC.

This chain uses TRBV20-1 with TRBJ1-1; no firm D call. V was clipped by 3 bases and J by 1 base, with 12 bases between them. The germline V gene has CDR1 DFQATT and CDR2 SNEGSKA (reference sequence). This CDR3 has 14 amino acids. For the CDR3, the DNA is TGCAGTGCTAGGGCAGGAGGGAGGAACACTGAAGCTTTCTTT. Translation gives CSARAGGRNTEAFF.

The CDR3 is CASSLPPGLAGLDTQYF. The CDR3 region has the DNA TGTGCCAGCAGCCTCCCCCCGGGACTAGCGGGTTTGGATACGCAGTATTTT. This sequence joins TRBV9 and TRBJ2-3; 12 bases are shared with TRBD2. Unmatched junction bases numbered 12, after V lost 4 bases and J lost 6 bases. CDR1 and CDR2 (germline): SGDLS, YYNGEE. This CDR3 has 17 amino acids.

The rearrangement uses TRBV6-1 and TRBJ1-1; D unclear. In germline, CDR1 is MNHNS, CDR2 SASEGT. The germline V and J ends were trimmed by 3 bases and 4 bases, with 9 bases remaining between them. CDR3 length equals 13 residues. CDR3 in amino acids: CASSDRTITEAFF. In DNA form, the CDR3 reads TGTGCCAGCAGTGATCGTACTATCACTGAAGCTTTCTTT.